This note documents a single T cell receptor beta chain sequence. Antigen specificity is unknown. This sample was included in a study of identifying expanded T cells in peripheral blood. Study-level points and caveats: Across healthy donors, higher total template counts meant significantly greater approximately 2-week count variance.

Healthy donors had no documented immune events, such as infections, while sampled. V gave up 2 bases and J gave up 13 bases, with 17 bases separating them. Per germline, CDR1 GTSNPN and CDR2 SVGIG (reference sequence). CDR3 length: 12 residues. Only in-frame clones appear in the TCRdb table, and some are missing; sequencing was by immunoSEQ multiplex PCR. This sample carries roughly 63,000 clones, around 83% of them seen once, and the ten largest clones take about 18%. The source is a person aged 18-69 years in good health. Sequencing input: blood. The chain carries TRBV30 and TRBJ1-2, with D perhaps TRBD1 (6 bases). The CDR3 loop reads CAWSSQGQRRTF. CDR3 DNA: TGTGCCTGGAGTTCCCAGGGGCAAAGGCGCACCTTC.